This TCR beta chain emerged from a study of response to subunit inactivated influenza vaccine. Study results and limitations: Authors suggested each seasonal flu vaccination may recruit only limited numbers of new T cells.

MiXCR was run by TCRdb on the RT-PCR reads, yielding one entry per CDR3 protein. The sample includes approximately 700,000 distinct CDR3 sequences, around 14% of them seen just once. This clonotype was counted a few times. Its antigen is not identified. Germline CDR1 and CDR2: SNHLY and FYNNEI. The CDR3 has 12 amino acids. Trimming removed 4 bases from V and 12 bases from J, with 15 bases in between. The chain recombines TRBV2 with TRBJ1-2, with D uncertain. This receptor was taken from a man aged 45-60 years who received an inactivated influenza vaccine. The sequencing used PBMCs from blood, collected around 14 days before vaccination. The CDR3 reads CASSVGPGGDTF. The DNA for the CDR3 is TGTGCCAGCAGTGTGGGCCCAGGAGGAGACACCTTC.